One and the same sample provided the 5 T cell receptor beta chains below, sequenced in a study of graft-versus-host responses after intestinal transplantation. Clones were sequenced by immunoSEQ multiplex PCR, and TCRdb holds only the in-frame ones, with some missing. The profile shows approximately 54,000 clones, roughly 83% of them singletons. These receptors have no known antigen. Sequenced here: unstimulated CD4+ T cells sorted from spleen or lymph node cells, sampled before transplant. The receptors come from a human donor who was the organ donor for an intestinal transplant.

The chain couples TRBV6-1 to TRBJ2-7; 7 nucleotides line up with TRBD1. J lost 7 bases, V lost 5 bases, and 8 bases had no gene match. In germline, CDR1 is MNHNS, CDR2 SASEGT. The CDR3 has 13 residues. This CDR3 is CASSPRQGREQYF. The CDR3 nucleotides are TGTGCCAGCAGTCCCAGACAGGGTCGAGAGCAGTACTTC.

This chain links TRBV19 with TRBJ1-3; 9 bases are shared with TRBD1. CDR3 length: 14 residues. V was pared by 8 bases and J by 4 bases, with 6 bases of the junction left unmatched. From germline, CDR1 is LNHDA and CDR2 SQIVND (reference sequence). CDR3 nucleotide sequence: TGTGCCAGTCTCGGGACAGGGCTAGGAAACACCATATATTTT. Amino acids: CASLGTGLGNTIYF.

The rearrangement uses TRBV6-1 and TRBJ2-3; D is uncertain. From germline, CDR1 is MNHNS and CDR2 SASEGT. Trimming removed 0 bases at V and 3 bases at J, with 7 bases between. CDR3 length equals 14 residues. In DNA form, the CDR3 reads TGTGCCAGCAGTGAAGCCCCATCAACAGATACGCAGTATTTT. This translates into CASSEAPSTDTQYF.

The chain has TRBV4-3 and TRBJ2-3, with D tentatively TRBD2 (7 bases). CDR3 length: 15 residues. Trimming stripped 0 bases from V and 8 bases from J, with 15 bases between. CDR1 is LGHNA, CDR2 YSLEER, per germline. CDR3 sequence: CASSQDTRGGVTQYF. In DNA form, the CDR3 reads TGCGCCAGCAGCCAAGATACTAGGGGGGGGGTTACGCAGTATTTT.

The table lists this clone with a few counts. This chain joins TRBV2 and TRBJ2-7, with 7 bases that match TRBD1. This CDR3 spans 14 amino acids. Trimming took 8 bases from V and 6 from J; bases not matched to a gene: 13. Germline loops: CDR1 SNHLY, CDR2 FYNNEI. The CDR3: CASSLDRPRGEQYF. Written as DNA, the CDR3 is TGTGCCAGCTCTCTGGACAGGCCCCGGGGCGAGCAGTACTTC.